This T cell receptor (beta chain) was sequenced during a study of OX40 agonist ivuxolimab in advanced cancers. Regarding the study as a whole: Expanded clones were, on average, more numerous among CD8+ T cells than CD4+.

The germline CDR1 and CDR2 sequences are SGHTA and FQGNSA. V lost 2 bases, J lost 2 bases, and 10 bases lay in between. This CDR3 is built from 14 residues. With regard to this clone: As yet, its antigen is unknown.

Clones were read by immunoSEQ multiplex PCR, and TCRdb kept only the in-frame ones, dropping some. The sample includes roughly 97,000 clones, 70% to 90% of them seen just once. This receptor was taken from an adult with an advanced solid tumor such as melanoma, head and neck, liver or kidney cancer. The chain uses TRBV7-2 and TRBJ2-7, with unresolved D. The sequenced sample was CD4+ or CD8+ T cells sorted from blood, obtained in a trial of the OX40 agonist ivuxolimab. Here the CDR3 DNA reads TGTGCCAGCAGCTTAACGGCGAGCCCCTACGAGCAGTACTTC. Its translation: CASSLTASPYEQYF. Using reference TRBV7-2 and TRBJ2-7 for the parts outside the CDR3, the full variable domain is GAGVSQSPSNKVTEKGKDVELRCDPISGHTALYWYRQSLGQGLEFLIYFQGNSAPDKSGLPSDRFSAERTGGSVSTLTIQRTQQEDSAVYLCASSLTASPYEQYFGPGTRLTVT.